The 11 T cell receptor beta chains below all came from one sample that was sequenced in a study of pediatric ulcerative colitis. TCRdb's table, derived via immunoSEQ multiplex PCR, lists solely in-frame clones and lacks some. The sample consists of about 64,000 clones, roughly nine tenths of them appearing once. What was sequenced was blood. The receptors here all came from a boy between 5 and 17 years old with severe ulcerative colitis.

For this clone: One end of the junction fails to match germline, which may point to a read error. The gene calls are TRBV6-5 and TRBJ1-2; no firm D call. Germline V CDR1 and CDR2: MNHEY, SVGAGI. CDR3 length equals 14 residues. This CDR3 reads CAISEQQGSYGYTF. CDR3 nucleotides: TGTGCCATCAGTGAGCAGCAAGGTTCCTATGGCTACACCTTC.

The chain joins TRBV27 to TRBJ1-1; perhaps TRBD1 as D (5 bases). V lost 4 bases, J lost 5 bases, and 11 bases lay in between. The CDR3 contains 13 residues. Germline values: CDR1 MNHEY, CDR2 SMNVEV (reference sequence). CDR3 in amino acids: CASSYLGGTEAFF. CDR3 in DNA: TGTGCCAGCAGTTACCTCGGGGGGACTGAAGCTTTCTTT.

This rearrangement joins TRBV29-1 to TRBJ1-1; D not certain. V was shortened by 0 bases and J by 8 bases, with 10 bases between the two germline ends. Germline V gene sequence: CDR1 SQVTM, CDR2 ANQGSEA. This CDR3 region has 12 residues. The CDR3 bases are TGCAGCGTTGAAGATCCCACAGACGAAGCTTTCTTT. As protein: CSVEDPTDEAFF.

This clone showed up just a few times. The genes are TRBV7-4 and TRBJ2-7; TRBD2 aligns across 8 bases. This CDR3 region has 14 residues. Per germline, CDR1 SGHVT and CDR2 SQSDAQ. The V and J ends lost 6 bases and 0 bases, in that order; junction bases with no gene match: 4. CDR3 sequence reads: CASSSGDSSYEQYF. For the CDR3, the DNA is TGTGCCAGCAGTAGCGGGGATAGCTCCTACGAGCAGTACTTC.

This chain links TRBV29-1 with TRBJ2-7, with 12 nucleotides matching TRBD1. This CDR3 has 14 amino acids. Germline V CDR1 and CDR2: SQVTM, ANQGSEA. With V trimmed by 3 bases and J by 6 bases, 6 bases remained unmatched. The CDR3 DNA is TGCAGCGTTGACCCGGGACAGGGGGCGTTCGAGCAGTACTTC. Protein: CSVDPGQGAFEQYF.

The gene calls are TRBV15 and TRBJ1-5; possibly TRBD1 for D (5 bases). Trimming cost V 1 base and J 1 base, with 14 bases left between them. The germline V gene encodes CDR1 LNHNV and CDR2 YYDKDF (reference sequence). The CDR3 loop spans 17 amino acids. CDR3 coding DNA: TGTGCCACCAGCAGAGCCCTCGGGACGCCGAGCAATCAGCCCCAGCATTTT. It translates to CATSRALGTPSNQPQHF.

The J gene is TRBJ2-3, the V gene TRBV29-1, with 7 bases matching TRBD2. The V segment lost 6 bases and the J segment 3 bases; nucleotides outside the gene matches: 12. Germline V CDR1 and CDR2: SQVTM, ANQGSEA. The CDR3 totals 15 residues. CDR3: CSVPQWRERTDTQYF. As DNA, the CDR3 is TGCAGCGTACCCCAGTGGCGGGAGAGGACAGATACGCAGTATTTT.

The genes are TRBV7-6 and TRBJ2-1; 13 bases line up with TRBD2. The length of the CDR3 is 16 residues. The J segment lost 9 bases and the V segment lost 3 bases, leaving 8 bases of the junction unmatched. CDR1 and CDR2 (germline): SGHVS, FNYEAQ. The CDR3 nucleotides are TGTGCCAGCAGCTTGGAACTAGCGGGAGGGAGAGGTGAGCAGTTCTTC. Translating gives CASSLELAGGRGEQFF.

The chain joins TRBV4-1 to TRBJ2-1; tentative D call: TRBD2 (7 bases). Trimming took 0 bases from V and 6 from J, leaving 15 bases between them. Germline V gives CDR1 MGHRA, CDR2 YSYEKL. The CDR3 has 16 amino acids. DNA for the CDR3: TGCGCCAGCAGCCAAGATTGGGGGCTAGCGGCCAATGAGCAGTTCTTC. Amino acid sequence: CASSQDWGLAANEQFF.

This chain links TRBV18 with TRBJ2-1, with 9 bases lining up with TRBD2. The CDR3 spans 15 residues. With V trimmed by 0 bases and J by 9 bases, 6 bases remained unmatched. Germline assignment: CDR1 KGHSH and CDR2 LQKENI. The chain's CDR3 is CASSPPLGSGSEQFF. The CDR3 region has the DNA TGTGCCAGCTCACCACCGCTGGGTAGCGGGAGTGAGCAGTTCTTC.

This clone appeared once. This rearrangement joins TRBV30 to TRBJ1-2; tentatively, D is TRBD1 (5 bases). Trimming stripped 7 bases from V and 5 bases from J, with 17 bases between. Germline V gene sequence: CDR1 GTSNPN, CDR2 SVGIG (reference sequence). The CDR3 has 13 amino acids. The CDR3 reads CALLWGPTYGYTF. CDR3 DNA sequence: TGTGCCTTACTCTGGGGCCCCACGTATGGCTACACCTTC.